This T cell receptor (beta chain) was profiled in a study of T cell responses to AZD1222 COVID-19 vaccine. Broader study findings: Among those given AZD1222, only six were seropositive at baseline. When two AZD1222 doses had been given, Spike-specific TCR breadth and depth rose. Reports indicate that nearly half of spike-specific TCRs are directed at unmutated variant regions.

This CDR3 has 15 amino acids. J was trimmed by 4 bases and V by 5 bases; bases with no gene match: 10. The germline CDR1 and CDR2 sequences are SGHTA and FQGNSA. Remarks on this clone: Its antigen is not identified.

Here immunoSEQ multiplex PCR was the method, and the copy in TCRdb shows in-frame clones only, minus some. The sample contains some 150,000 clones, around 87% of which appear only once. The chain links TRBV7-2 to TRBJ2-5; 7 bases are shared with TRBD2. The sequence came from an adult who received the AZD1222 COVID-19 vaccine. This material consisted of peripheral blood, taken 28 days after the second AZD1222 dose. The CDR3 is CASSPNGVAGETQYF. The DNA for the CDR3 is TGTGCCAGCAGCCCAAATGGGGTAGCGGGAGAGACCCAGTACTTC.